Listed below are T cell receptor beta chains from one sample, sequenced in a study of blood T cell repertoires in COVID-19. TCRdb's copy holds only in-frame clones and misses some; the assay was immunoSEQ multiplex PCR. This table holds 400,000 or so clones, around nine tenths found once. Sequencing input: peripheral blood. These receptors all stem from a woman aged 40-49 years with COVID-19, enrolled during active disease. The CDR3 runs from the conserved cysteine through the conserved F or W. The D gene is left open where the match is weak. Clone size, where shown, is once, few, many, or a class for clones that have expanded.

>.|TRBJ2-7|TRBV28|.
TGTGCCAGCAGTTTATTACTGACGGGAGCCTACGAGCAGTACTTC
CASSLLLTGAYEQYF
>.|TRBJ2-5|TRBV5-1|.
TGCGCCAGCAGCCGATCCACAGGGAAAGAGACCCAGTACTTC
CASSRSTGKETQYF
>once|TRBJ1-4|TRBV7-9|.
TGTGCCAGCAGCTTAGCCCTAACAGGTTTTGAAAAACTGTTTTTT
CASSLALTGFEKLFF
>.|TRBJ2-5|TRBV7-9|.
TGTGCCAGCAGCCCTACAGGGCAGGAGACCCAGTACTTC
CASSPTGQETQYF
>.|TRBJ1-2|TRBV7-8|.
TGTGCCAGCAGCTTCCCCGGACAGACTAACTATGGCTACACCTTC
CASSFPGQTNYGYTF
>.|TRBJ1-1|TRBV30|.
TGTGCCTGGAGTGCCTACAGGGCCACTGAAGCTTTCTTT
CAWSAYRATEAFF
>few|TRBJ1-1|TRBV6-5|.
TGTGCCAGCAAGACCGGGGTAAACACTGAAGCTTTCTTT
CASKTGVNTEAFF
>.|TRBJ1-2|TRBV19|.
TGTGCCGCCCGGGGAGTCGGGGGAGCTAACTATGGCTACACCTTC
CAARGVGGANYGYTF
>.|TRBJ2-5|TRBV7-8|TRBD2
TGTGCCAGCAGCCTCGGACTAGCGGGGGGACCTCAGGAGACCCAGTACTTC
CASSLGLAGGPQETQYF
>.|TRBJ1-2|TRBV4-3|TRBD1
TGCGCCAGCAGCCAAGGAGTACAGGGGTCGGGCTATGGCTACACCTTC
CASSQGVQGSGYGYTF
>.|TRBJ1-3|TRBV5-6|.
TGTGCCAGCAGCTTGGAACAGAACTCTGGAAACACCATATATTTT
CASSLEQNSGNTIYF
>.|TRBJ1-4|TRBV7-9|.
TGTGCCAGCAGCTCCTTCCCCGAAAAACTGTTTTTT
CASSSFPEKLFF
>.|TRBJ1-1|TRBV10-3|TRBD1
TGTGCCATCAGCCACCCGGGACAGGGGGCGGACACTGAAGCTTTCTTT
CAISHPGQGADTEAFF
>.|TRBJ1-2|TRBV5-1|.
TGCGCCAGCAGCTTGGCCACGGCAGGCTATGGCTACACCTTC
CASSLATAGYGYTF
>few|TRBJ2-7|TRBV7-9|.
TGTGCCAGCAGCTTAGCGCTAGTGTACGAGCAGTACTTC
CASSLALVYEQYF
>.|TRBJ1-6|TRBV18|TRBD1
TGTGCCAGCTCGCCGGACAGGGTTTCACCCCTCCACTTT
CASSPDRVSPLHF
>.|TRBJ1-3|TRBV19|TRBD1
TGTGCCAGTAGCCGGACAGGGTCCTTCTCTGGAAACACCATATATTTT
CASSRTGSFSGNTIYF
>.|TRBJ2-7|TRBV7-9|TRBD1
TGTGCCAGCAGCCAATCCGGGACAGGGCTCTACGAGCAGTACTTC
CASSQSGTGLYEQYF
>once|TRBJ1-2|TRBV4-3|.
TGCGCCAGCAGCCAAGCACAGGGAAGCTATGGCTACACCTTC
CASSQAQGSYGYTF
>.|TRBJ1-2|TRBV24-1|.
TGTGCCACCAGTGATCGCCCAGGGGATGGCTACACCTTC
CATSDRPGDGYTF
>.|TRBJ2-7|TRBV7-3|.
TGTGCCAGCAGCTTATCCGGGGTACTCGGGGACGAGCAGTACTTC
CASSLSGVLGDEQYF
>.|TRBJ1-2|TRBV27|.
TGTGCCAGCAGTTGGGGCAGGCTGGATGGCTACACCTTC
CASSWGRLDGYTF
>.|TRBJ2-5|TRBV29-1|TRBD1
TGCAGCGATCGGGACAGGCTGGGGACCCAGTACTTC
CSDRDRLGTQYF
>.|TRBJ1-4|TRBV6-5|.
TGTGCCAGCAGTTACAGGGAGGGCGAAAAACTGTTTTTT
CASSYREGEKLFF
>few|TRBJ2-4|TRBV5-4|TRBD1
TGTGCCAGCAGCTTGATTGGGACAGGGGAGGACATTCAGTACTTC
CASSLIGTGEDIQYF
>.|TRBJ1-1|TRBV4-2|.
TGTGCCAGCAGCCAAGTCACAGGCGTGAACACTGAAGCTTTCTTT
CASSQVTGVNTEAFF
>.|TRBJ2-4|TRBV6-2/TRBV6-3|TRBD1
TGTGCCAGCAGTCCCGCCGGGGACAGAAACATTCAGTACTTC
CASSPAGDRNIQYF
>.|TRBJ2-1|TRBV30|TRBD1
TGTGCCTGGAGTTACAGGGGCGCAGATGAGCAGTTCTTC
CAWSYRGADEQFF
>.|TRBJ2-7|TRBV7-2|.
TGTGCCAGCAGCTTAGCTGGGGCGGGATTTTCCTACGAGCAGTACTTC
CASSLAGAGFSYEQYF
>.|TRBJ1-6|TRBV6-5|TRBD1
TGTGCCAGCATCCGACAGGGCCTTTATAATTCACCCCTCCACTTT
CASIRQGLYNSPLHF
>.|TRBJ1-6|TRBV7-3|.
TGTGCCAGCAGCCCCCGCGGGGGGGGCAGTAATTCACCCCTCCACTTT
CASSPRGGGSNSPLHF
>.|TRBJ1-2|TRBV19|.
TGTGCCAGTAGTATAGAGCCCCGAGACCCCAGGAACTATGGCTACACCTTC
CASSIEPRDPRNYGYTF
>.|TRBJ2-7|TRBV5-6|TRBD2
TGTGCCAGCAGCGCTCTAGCGGGCTACGAGCAGTACTTC
CASSALAGYEQYF
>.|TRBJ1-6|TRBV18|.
TGTGCCAGCTCACCAAGCGCTAGGGGAAGCTCCTATAATTCACCCCTCCACTTT
CASSPSARGSSYNSPLHF
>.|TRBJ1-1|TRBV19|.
TGTGCCAGTAGTATTTACGGGAACACTGAAGCTTTCTTT
CASSIYGNTEAFF
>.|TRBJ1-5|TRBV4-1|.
TGCGCCAGCAGCTCCCCTAGAATTCCGAGGCCCCAGCATTTT
CASSSPRIPRPQHF
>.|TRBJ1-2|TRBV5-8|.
TGTGCCAGCAGCTTTACTAACTATGGCTACACCTTC
CASSFTNYGYTF
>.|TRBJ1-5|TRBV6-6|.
TGTGCCAGCAGTTACACGACAGGTCAGCCCCAGCATTTT
CASSYTTGQPQHF
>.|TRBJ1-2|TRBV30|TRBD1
TGTGCCTGGACCGCGGGACAGGGAAACTATGGCTACACCTTC
CAWTAGQGNYGYTF
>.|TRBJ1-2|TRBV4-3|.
TGCGCCAGCAGCCAAGATAGGAGGGGAGGCGGCTACACCTTC
CASSQDRRGGGYTF